This TCR beta chain was obtained from a study of blood T cells in healthy people across ages. The V and J ends lost 1 base and 8 bases respectively, with 11 bases between them. CDR1 and CDR2 (germline): SEHNR, FQNEAQ (reference sequence). The CDR3 is 13 amino acids. The study's findings and limits: Diversity was estimated from one million T cells, and these estimates were considered underestimates.

This clonotype was recorded at least ten times. Its target is not known. Primed by a sample-barcoded 5' primer and a J-beta primer mix, a second PCR proceeded for roughly 6 to 12 cycles. Via MiXCR, TCRdb re-called the 5' RACE reads, giving one row per CDR3 protein. The table includes 800,000 or so distinct CDR3 sequences, 55% to 65% detected once. The authors isolated at least 6 million PBMCs per sample. This receptor was identified in a young man in good health. The chain couples TRBV7-9 to TRBJ1-2, with D uncertain. The sample comprised blood. The CDR3 nucleotides read TGTGCCAGCAGCTTAGGGGAGCTCCGCGGCTACACCTTC. It codes for CASSLGELRGYTF. Full variable domain (rest looked up from reference TRBV7-9 and TRBJ1-2): DTGVSQNPRHKITKRGQNVTFRCDPISEHNRLYWYRQTLGQGPEFLTYFQNEAQLEKSRLLSDRFSAERPKGSFSTLEIQRTEQGDSAMYLCASSLGELRGYTFGSGTRLTVV.